These 26 T cell receptor beta chains originate from one sample sequenced in a study of blood T cell repertoires in COVID-19. The method was immunoSEQ multiplex PCR; TCRdb's version includes in-frame clones alone and lacks a portion of them. The sample contains under 80,000 clones, around 87% of which appear only once. Sequenced sample: peripheral blood. The receptors shown here come from a human donor in a cohort sampled during active COVID-19.

V and J are TRBV18 and TRBJ2-1; no reliable D call. Germline V lookup: CDR1 KGHSH, CDR2 LQKENI. The CDR3 has 15 residues. The V and J ends lost 3 bases and 0 bases respectively, with 9 bases between them. The CDR3 DNA is TGTGCCAGCTCACCGAGGCCAAACTCCTACAATGAGCAGTTCTTC. Its protein is CASSPRPNSYNEQFF.

This clone was observed once. The chain is built from TRBV5-1 and TRBJ1-2, with a possible D match to TRBD1 (6 bases). From germline, CDR1 is SGHRS and CDR2 YFSETQ. V was pared by 4 bases and J by 2 bases, with 9 bases between. The CDR3 consists of 13 residues. The CDR3: CASSLDRNYGYTF. CDR3 DNA: TGCGCCAGCAGCCTTGACAGGAACTATGGCTACACCTTC.

The chain combines TRBV19 with TRBJ2-7, with D perhaps matching TRBD2 (5 bases). Trimming pared 3 bases from V and 0 bases from J, leaving 12 bases between. The CDR3 totals 15 residues. The germline gives CDR1 LNHDA, CDR2 SQIVND (reference sequence). The CDR3, as DNA: TGTGCCAGTAGTATGGGAGATGCGAGCTCCTACGAGCAGTACTTC. This encodes CASSMGDASSYEQYF.

This chain links TRBV29-1 with TRBJ2-2; 11 bases map to TRBD2. With 4 bases clipped from V and 5 bases from J, the junction kept 12 bases outside the gene matches. The CDR3 is 17 residues long. Germline CDR1 and CDR2: SQVTM and ANQGSEA. CDR3: CSVATGTSGIPTGELFF. The CDR3 nucleotides are TGCAGCGTTGCCACCGGGACTAGCGGAATCCCGACCGGGGAGCTGTTTTTT.

The chain carries TRBV7-3 and TRBJ2-2; tentative D call: TRBD2 (5 bases). Between the trimmed V and J ends, which lost 6 bases and 2 bases, there was a span of 13 bases. CDR3 size: 15 residues. The germline gives CDR1 SGHTA, CDR2 FQGTGA. DNA of the CDR3: TGTGCCAGCAGAGAGGGAGCTATAAACACCGGGGAGCTGTTTTTT. As protein: CASREGAINTGELFF.

The chain couples TRBV11-2 to TRBJ2-1; 7 bases map to TRBD2. This CDR3 contains 13 residues. Looked up from germline, CDR1 is SGHAT and CDR2 is FQNNGV. V was clipped by 7 bases and J by 3 bases; unmatched bases: 3. The chain's CDR3 is CASTWGGYNEQFF. CDR3 sequence (DNA): TGTGCCAGCACGTGGGGGGGCTACAATGAGCAGTTCTTC.

The J gene is TRBJ2-4, the V gene TRBV10-1; weak D call: TRBD2 (6 bases). CDR1 is WNHNN, CDR2 SYGVQD, per germline (reference sequence). The CDR3 covers 14 residues. V was cut by 8 bases and J by 0 bases, with 11 bases left in between. In DNA form, the CDR3 reads TGCGCCAGCTGGAGGGACCGAGCCAAAAACATTCAGTACTTC. Its protein product is CASWRDRAKNIQYF.

V gene TRBV28 combines with J gene TRBJ1-3; tentative D call: TRBD1 (6 bases). Germline V gene data show CDR1 as MDHEN and CDR2 as SYDVKM. V was pared by 2 bases and J by 13 bases, with 12 bases between. This CDR3 contains 12 residues. The CDR3 bases are TGTGCCAGCAGTTTAAACGGACAGAGAATATATTTT. This codes for CASSLNGQRIYF.

The rearrangement links TRBV3-1 (or the pseudogene TRBV3-2) to TRBJ2-4; 8 bases map to TRBD1. J gave up 11 bases and V 4 bases, and 7 bases lay outside the gene matches. The CDR3 extends over 13 amino acids. Germline CDR1 LGHDT, CDR2 YNNKEL (reference sequence). This CDR3 reads CASSPQGGIFQYF. The CDR3 coding sequence is TGTGCCAGCAGCCCACAGGGGGGTATCTTTCAGTACTTC.

This rearrangement joins TRBV7-2 to TRBJ2-7; D remains ambiguous. The CDR3 totals 12 residues. V gave up 2 bases and J gave up 3 bases, with 5 bases separating them. Germline CDR1 reads SGHTA; CDR2 reads FQGNSA. This CDR3 is CASSLSRYEQYF. The CDR3 nucleotides read TGTGCCAGCAGCTTATCCCGCTACGAGCAGTACTTC.

The chain couples TRBV2 to TRBJ2-3; the match to TRBD2 covers 14 bases. CDR1 is SNHLY, CDR2 FYNNEI, per germline. The CDR3 is 16 amino acids. V lost 6 bases to trimming and J lost 0 bases; unmatched junction nucleotides: 2. The CDR3 loop reads CASSRTSGRSTDTQYF. The CDR3 bases are TGTGCCAGCAGCCGGACTAGCGGGAGGAGCACAGATACGCAGTATTTT. Filled out from reference TRBV2 and TRBJ2-3, the complete variable domain reads EPEVTQTPSHQVTQMGQEVILRCVPISNHLYFYWYRQILGQKVEFLVSFYNNEISEKSEIFDDQFSVERPDGSNFTLKIRSTKLEDSAMYFCASSRTSGRSTDTQYFGPGTRLTVL.

This sequence joins TRBV6-2 or TRBV6-3 and TRBJ2-1; D is perhaps TRBD2 (6 bases). Trimming stripped 3 bases from V and 4 bases from J, with 7 bases between. The CDR3 runs to 13 residues. The V gene's germline CDR1 is MNHEY and CDR2 SVGEGT. For the CDR3, the DNA is TGTGCCAGCAGTTATGGGGGGTACAATGAGCAGTTCTTC. Translated: CASSYGGYNEQFF.

The chain employs TRBV18 and TRBJ2-2; D is perhaps TRBD2 (6 bases). With 3 bases removed from V and 0 bases from J, the gap between germline ends came to 11 bases. The germline V gene encodes CDR1 KGHSH and CDR2 LQKENI. The CDR3 contains 16 residues. The CDR3 sequence: CASSPPGTSNTGELFF. The CDR3 DNA reads TGTGCCAGCTCACCTCCAGGGACTTCGAACACCGGGGAGCTGTTTTTT.

This clone was seen more than once but under ten times. V gene TRBV27 combines with J gene TRBJ1-2; TRBD1 matches at 8 bases. CDR1 and CDR2 (germline): MNHEY, SMNVEV (reference sequence). CDR3 size: 12 residues. The J segment lost 6 bases and the V segment lost 8 bases, leaving 5 bases of the junction unmatched. This CDR3 is CASDRGGDGYTF. In DNA form, the CDR3 reads TGTGCCAGCGACAGGGGAGGGGATGGCTACACCTTC.

V is TRBV5-4 and J is TRBJ2-1; possibly TRBD2 for D (6 bases). Germline assignment: CDR1 SGHNT and CDR2 YYREEE (reference sequence). The V end lost 7 bases, the J end lost 10 bases, and 21 bases lay between the germline ends. The CDR3 loop spans 14 amino acids. The chain's CDR3 is CASHRDSGNLEQFF. The CDR3 region has the DNA TGTGCCAGCCACCGGGACTCGGGCAATTTAGAGCAGTTCTTC.

The chain joins TRBV14 to TRBJ1-2, with D unclear. The CDR3 loop spans 13 amino acids. Germline V gene sequence: CDR1 SGHDN, CDR2 FVKESK. Trimming cost V 1 base and J 4 bases, with 7 bases left between them. In DNA form, the CDR3 reads TGTGCCAGCAGCCAAGTAGAGGTCTATGGCTACACCTTC. Protein product: CASSQVEVYGYTF.

V and J are TRBV7-3 and TRBJ2-1; TRBD1 matches at 7 bases. CDR1 SGHTA and CDR2 FQGTGA come from the germline V gene. CDR3 length: 13 residues. V lost 5 bases to trimming and J lost 6 bases; unmatched junction nucleotides: 4. In DNA, the CDR3 is TGTGCCAGCAGCCAAACAGGGGCCAATGAGCAGTTCTTC. This gives the protein CASSQTGANEQFF.

The chain joins TRBV5-6 to TRBJ2-7; weak D call: TRBD1 (6 bases). The CDR3 totals 12 residues. V was clipped by 2 bases and J by 5 bases, with 8 bases between them. Germline assignment: CDR1 SGHDT and CDR2 YYEEEE. In nucleotides, the CDR3 is TGTGCCAGCAGCTTACAGGGAGACGAGCAGTACTTC. This translates into CASSLQGDEQYF.

The chain has TRBV19 and TRBJ2-7; 8 bases agree with TRBD1. The CDR3 totals 14 residues. V shed 5 bases, J shed 3 bases, and the junction held 6 bases outside the gene matches. Germline-derived CDR1 and CDR2 are LNHDA and SQIVND (reference sequence). Here the CDR3 DNA reads TGTGCCAGTAGTCCGGGACAGGTCCTCTACGAGCAGTACTTC. Amino acid sequence: CASSPGQVLYEQYF.

The chain couples TRBV3-1 (or the pseudogene TRBV3-2) to TRBJ1-5, with 12 bases that match TRBD1. From germline, CDR1 is LGHDT and CDR2 YNNKEL (reference sequence). Trimming cost V 2 bases and J 5 bases; bases outside gene matches: 10. CDR3 length: 18 residues. In nucleotides, the CDR3 is TGTGCCAGCAGCCAAAACGCCGGGACAGGGGGCAGGGATCAGCCCCAGCATTTT. Protein product: CASSQNAGTGGRDQPQHF.

The chain carries TRBV18 and TRBJ2-5, with 10 nucleotides matching TRBD1. CDR1 KGHSH and CDR2 LQKENI come from the germline V gene. Losses at the gene ends were 5 bases for V and 4 bases for J; bases not matched to a gene: 7. This CDR3 region has 15 residues. This CDR3 is CASSTRTGGAETQYF. CDR3 nucleotide sequence: TGTGCCAGCTCAACCAGGACAGGGGGAGCAGAGACCCAGTACTTC.

The rearrangement joins TRBV19 to TRBJ1-2; TRBD1 might be the D (6 bases). Germline V gene lookup returns CDR1 LNHDA and CDR2 SQIVND (reference sequence). V gave up 5 bases and J gave up 6 bases, with 19 bases separating them. The CDR3 has 15 residues. The CDR3 loop reads CASSVSSQGWNGYTF. The CDR3 bases are TGTGCCAGTAGTGTCTCCTCACAGGGTTGGAATGGCTACACCTTC.

CDR3 protein: CASSQDLGKDLETVLLTDTQYF. The CDR3 nucleotides read TGTGCCAGCAGCCAAGATCTGGGCAAAGATCTGGAGACAGTTCTTCTCACAGATACGCAGTATTTT. The V call is TRBV3-1 (or the pseudogene TRBV3-2), the J call TRBJ2-3; possible D gene TRBD1, 5 bases. Germline V gives CDR1 LGHDT, CDR2 YNNKEL (reference sequence). Trimming cost V 0 bases and J 2 bases, with 30 bases left between them. The CDR3 consists of 22 residues.

The chain couples TRBV18 to TRBJ2-1; D perhaps matches TRBD1 (5 bases). The length of the CDR3 is 18 residues. The germline CDR1 and CDR2 sequences are KGHSH and LQKENI. V was pared by 0 bases and J by 3 bases, with 18 bases between. Written as DNA, the CDR3 is TGTGCCAGCTCACCACCGATAACGGACATTTGGCTCTACAATGAGCAGTTCTTC. Its protein product is CASSPPITDIWLYNEQFF. The full variable domain, with the rest looked up from reference TRBV18 and TRBJ2-1, is NAGVMQNPRHLVRRRGQEARLRCSPMKGHSHVYWYRQLPEEGLKFMVYLQKENIIDESGMPKERFSAEFPKEGPSILRIQQVVRGDSAAYFCASSPPITDIWLYNEQFFGPGTRLTVL.

The CDR3 bases are TGTGCCAGCAGCGGAGAGACAGGGACTAATGAAAAACTGTTTTTT. It is translated as CASSGETGTNEKLFF. The J gene is TRBJ1-4, the V gene TRBV7-2, with 7 bases lining up with TRBD1. The CDR3 runs 15 residues. The V segment lost 5 bases and the J segment 2 bases; nucleotides outside the gene matches: 5. Germline V gene sequence: CDR1 SGHTA, CDR2 FQGNSA.

V usage is TRBV29-1 and J usage is TRBJ2-7; a possible D gene is TRBD2 (5 bases). CDR1 is SQVTM, CDR2 ANQGSEA, per germline. This CDR3 is built from 13 residues. V was clipped by 1 base and J by 1 base, with 8 bases between them. CDR3 loop: CSVEGRTSYEQYF. The DNA for the CDR3 is TGCAGCGTTGAAGGGAGGACTTCCTACGAGCAGTACTTC.